Listed here is a single T cell receptor (beta chain). The antigen remains unidentified. The sequenced template was RNA, covering the TCR beta CDR3 region. HTBI primers were used in a first-round RT-PCR, which preceded a second-round multiplex PCR. TCRdb used MiXCR to reprocess the multiplex PCR reads, holding one entry per CDR3 protein. The repertoire holds over a million distinct CDR3 sequences, with 35% to 40% as singletons. The study excluded patients with other autoimmune diseases, uncontrolled infections, pregnancy or lactation. This record comes from a study of Graves' ophthalmopathy and Graves' hyperthyroidism. Findings of the study overall: The model's prediction of ophthalmopathy progression had 70.59% sensitivity and 72% to 80% specificity.

The V and J ends lost 6 bases and 3 bases, in that order; junction bases with no gene match: 5. CDR3 size: 13 residues. Germline V gene sequence: CDR1 SGHRS, CDR2 YFSETQ. The receptor was isolated from an adult man with Graves' hyperthyroidism. The sample was peripheral blood or thyroid tissue (not recorded which). The chain carries TRBV5-1 and TRBJ1-1; 7 nucleotides align to TRBD1. The CDR3 sequence: CASKRGGDTEAFF. The CDR3 DNA reads as TGCGCCAGCAAGAGAGGGGGCGACACTGAAGCTTTCTTT.